These 15 T cell receptor beta chains originate from one sample sequenced in a study of cytomegalovirus exposure and HLA in healthy donors. 13 Jbeta primers and 60 Vbeta primers were used for the PCR. TCRdb's copy holds only in-frame clones and misses some; the assay was immunoSEQ multiplex PCR. The table records 100,000 or so clones, about four fifths of them present only once. The sample taken for sequencing was PBMCs. These receptors were obtained from a female donor in good health and CMV-seropositive.

The genes are TRBV13 and TRBJ2-2; 10 bases are shared with TRBD1. Germline V lookup: CDR1 PRHDT, CDR2 FYEKMQ (reference sequence). This CDR3 comprises 17 residues. Germline trimming cut 5 bases from V and 7 bases from J; bases unmatched to any gene: 13. The CDR3, as DNA: TGTGCCAGCAGCCTCCTCGTGACGGGACAGGGGATCGGGGAGCTGTTTTTT. This gives the protein CASSLLVTGQGIGELFF.

The chain employs TRBV5-4 and TRBJ2-2; no clear D. CDR3 length: 14 residues. Germline lookup yields CDR1 SGHNT and CDR2 YYREEE (reference sequence). V was pared by 0 bases and J by 1 base, with 4 bases between. CDR3 sequence (DNA): TGTGCCAGCAGCTTGGCCGGGAACACCGGGGAGCTGTTTTTT. Amino acids: CASSLAGNTGELFF.

The rearrangement joins TRBV6-1 to TRBJ1-1; D gene ambiguous. Germline loops: CDR1 MNHNS, CDR2 SASEGT. The CDR3 consists of 15 residues. Between the trimmed V and J ends, which lost 7 bases and 7 bases, there was a span of 22 bases. CDR3 DNA: TGTGCCAGCACCTTCCCAAGCGGGGAGGGAGGTGAAGCTTTCTTT. It codes for CASTFPSGEGGEAFF.

The chain combines TRBV5-1 with TRBJ2-1, with D perhaps TRBD1 (6 bases). The CDR3 is 14 residues long. Between the trimmed V and J ends, which lost 4 bases and 0 bases, there was a span of 8 bases. The germline gives CDR1 SGHRS, CDR2 YFSETQ. CDR3 in amino acids: CASSGQFSYNEQFF. CDR3 bases: TGCGCCAGCAGCGGACAGTTCTCCTACAATGAGCAGTTCTTC.

In this sample, this clone turned up a few times. The gene calls are TRBV5-1 and TRBJ1-4; TRBD1 matches 9 bases. Germline loops: CDR1 SGHRS, CDR2 YFSETQ. The CDR3 contains 17 residues. J lost 5 bases, V lost 0 bases, and 8 bases had no gene match. The CDR3 DNA reads as TGCGCCAGCAGCTTGGACGGGACAGGGAGGGACAATGAAAAACTGTTTTTT. Translated: CASSLDGTGRDNEKLFF.

This chain joins TRBV2 and TRBJ1-6, with unresolved D. V was shortened by 4 bases and J by 10 bases, with 11 bases between the two germline ends. The V gene's germline CDR1 is SNHLY and CDR2 FYNNEI. The CDR3 contains 13 residues. CDR3 region: CASSVAGGSPLHF. The CDR3 coding sequence is TGTGCCAGCAGTGTGGCAGGAGGGTCACCCCTCCACTTT.

V gene TRBV30 combines with J gene TRBJ1-5; tentative D call: TRBD1 (5 bases). Between the trimmed V and J ends, which lost 0 bases and 5 bases, there was a span of 8 bases. This CDR3 has 13 residues. Germline-derived CDR1 and CDR2 are GTSNPN and SVGIG (reference sequence). The CDR3 nucleotides are TGTGCCTGGAGTGTAGGGGTATATCAGCCCCAGCATTTT. Translating it yields CAWSVGVYQPQHF.

The chain joins TRBV4-2 to TRBJ1-1, with TRBD1 identical over 10 bases. The V and J ends lost 1 base and 2 bases, in that order; junction bases with no gene match: 4. The germline V gene has CDR1 LGHNA and CDR2 YNFKEQ. CDR3 size: 16 residues. CDR3 DNA sequence: TGTGCCAGCAGCCAAGCTAGGGACAGGGGCAACACTGAAGCTTTCTTT. Translation gives CASSQARDRGNTEAFF.

The V and J genes are TRBV5-5 and TRBJ2-5; D perhaps matches TRBD1 (5 bases). The ends were cut back, 1 base at V and 4 bases at J, with 8 bases in the middle. The V gene's germline CDR1 is SGHKS and CDR2 YYEKEE (reference sequence). The CDR3 has 13 residues. This chain's CDR3 is CASSLLTVETQYF. Written as DNA, the CDR3 is TGTGCCAGCAGCTTGTTGACAGTAGAGACCCAGTACTTC.

J is TRBJ2-5 and V is TRBV5-4; TRBD1 aligns across 7 bases. TRBJ2-7 matches the DNA end more closely, so the J call is doubtful. Germline lookup yields CDR1 SGHNT and CDR2 YYREEE (reference sequence). The CDR3 is 17 amino acids. DNA for the CDR3: TGTGCCAGCAGCCCCGGTGGTCCGTCCAGGGGGATGCGCGAGCAGTACTTC. As protein: CASSPGGPSRGMREQYF.

This clone has a handful of counts. The rearrangement joins TRBV6-5 to TRBJ2-7, with D unresolved. CDR1 is MNHEY and CDR2 is SVGAGI in the germline V gene. The V gene lost 0 bases and the J gene lost 6 bases, with 15 bases spanning the gap. The CDR3 has 15 amino acids. CDR3 coding DNA: TGTGCCAGCAGTTACTCGTCGGAGACCTACGGCGAGCAGTACTTC. This codes for CASSYSSETYGEQYF.

The chain couples TRBV2 to TRBJ2-1; TRBD2 aligns across 12 bases. Germline lookup yields CDR1 SNHLY and CDR2 FYNNEI. The length of the CDR3 is 16 residues. V lost 9 bases to trimming and J lost 2 bases; unmatched junction nucleotides: 8. The CDR3 coding sequence is TGTGCCAGTTCTACCCGGACTAGCGGGACCTACAATGAGCAGTTCTTC. As protein: CASSTRTSGTYNEQFF.

The chain joins TRBV4-3 to TRBJ1-1, with 8 bases that match TRBD1. V lost 4 bases to trimming and J lost 0 bases; unmatched junction nucleotides: 7. This CDR3 is built from 16 residues. Germline V CDR1 and CDR2: LGHNA, YSLEER. The CDR3 DNA reads as TGCGCCAGCAGCCCAGGGACAGGTAATTTGAACACTGAAGCTTTCTTT. Translating gives CASSPGTGNLNTEAFF.

This clone has only a few counts. The chain carries TRBV6-6 and TRBJ2-1, with 9 bases lining up with TRBD2. Trimming took 7 bases from V and 5 from J; bases not matched to a gene: 6. Germline assignment: CDR1 MNHNY and CDR2 SVGAGI (reference sequence). CDR3 length: 14 residues. The CDR3 DNA follows: TGTGCCAGCAAGGCGGGAGGGCTAAACAATGAGCAGTTCTTC. Translation gives CASKAGGLNNEQFF.

This clone was seen more than once but under ten times. This chain uses TRBV6-5 with TRBJ1-2, with D uncertain. The V end lost 7 bases, the J end lost 4 bases, and 10 bases lay between the germline ends. This CDR3 has 12 residues. Germline V CDR1 and CDR2: MNHEY, SVGAGI. The CDR3 protein is CASTETTYGYTF. The CDR3, as DNA: TGTGCCAGCACCGAAACTACCTATGGCTACACCTTC.